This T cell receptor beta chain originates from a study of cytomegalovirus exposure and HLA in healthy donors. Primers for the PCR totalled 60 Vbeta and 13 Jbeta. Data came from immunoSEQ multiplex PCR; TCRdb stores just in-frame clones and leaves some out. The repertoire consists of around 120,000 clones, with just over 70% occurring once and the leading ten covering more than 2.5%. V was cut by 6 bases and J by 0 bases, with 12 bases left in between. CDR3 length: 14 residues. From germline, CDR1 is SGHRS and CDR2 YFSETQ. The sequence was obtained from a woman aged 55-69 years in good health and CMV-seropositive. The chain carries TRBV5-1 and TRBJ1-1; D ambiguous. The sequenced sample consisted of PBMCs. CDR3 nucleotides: TGCGCCAGCACCCAACAAAACATGAACACTGAAGCTTTCTTT. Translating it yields CASTQQNMNTEAFF.